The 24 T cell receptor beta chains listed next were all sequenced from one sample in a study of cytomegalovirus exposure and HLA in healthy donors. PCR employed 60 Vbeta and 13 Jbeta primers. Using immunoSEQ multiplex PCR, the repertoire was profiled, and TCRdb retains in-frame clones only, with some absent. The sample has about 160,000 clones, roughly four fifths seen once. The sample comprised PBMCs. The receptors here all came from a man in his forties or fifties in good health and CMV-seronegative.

The CDR3 protein is CAISGTSGTYEQYV. In DNA form, the CDR3 reads TGTGCCATCAGTGGGACTAGCGGAACCTACGAGCAGTACGTC. The gene calls are TRBV10-3 and TRBJ2-7; 10 nucleotides align to TRBD2. Looked up from germline, CDR1 is ENHRY and CDR2 is SYGVKD. V was clipped by 4 bases and J by 2 bases; unmatched bases: 2. This CDR3 region has 14 residues.

The CDR3 DNA reads as TGTGCCAGCAGCCTGAGGGCATCGACAGGGTACAATGAGCAGTTCTTC. It yields the protein CASSLRASTGYNEQFF. The chain links TRBV5-4 to TRBJ2-1, with 7 bases identical to TRBD1. The germline V gene has CDR1 SGHNT and CDR2 YYREEE (reference sequence). The V gene end was trimmed by 4 bases and the J gene end by 4 bases; junction bases not matched to a gene: 11. The CDR3 covers 16 residues.

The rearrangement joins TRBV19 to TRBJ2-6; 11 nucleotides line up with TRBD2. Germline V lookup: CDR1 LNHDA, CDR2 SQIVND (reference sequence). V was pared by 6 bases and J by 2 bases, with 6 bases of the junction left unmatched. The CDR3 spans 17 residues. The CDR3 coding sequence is TGTGCCAGTAGGCCGACTAGCGGGAAGGCTGGGGCCAACGTCCTGACTTTC. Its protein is CASRPTSGKAGANVLTF.

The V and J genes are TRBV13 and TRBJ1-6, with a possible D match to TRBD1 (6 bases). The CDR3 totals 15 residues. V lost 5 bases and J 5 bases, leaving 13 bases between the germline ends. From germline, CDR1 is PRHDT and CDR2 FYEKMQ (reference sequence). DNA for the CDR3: TGTGCCAGCAGCCTCTCAGGGGCCCATAATTCACCCCTCCACTTT. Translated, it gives CASSLSGAHNSPLHF.

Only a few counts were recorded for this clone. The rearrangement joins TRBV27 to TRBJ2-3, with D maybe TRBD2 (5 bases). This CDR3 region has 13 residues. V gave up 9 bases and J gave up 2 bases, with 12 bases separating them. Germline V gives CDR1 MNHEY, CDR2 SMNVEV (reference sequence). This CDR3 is CASQEAYTDTQYF. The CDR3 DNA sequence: TGTGCCAGTCAGGAGGCCTACACAGATACGCAGTATTTT.

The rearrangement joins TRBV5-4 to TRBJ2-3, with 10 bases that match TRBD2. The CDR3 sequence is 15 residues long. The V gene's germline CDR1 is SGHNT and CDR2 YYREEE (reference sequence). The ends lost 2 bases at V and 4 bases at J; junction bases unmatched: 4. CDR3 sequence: CASSFKREGPDTQYF. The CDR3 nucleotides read TGTGCCAGCAGCTTCAAGCGGGAGGGCCCAGATACGCAGTATTTT.

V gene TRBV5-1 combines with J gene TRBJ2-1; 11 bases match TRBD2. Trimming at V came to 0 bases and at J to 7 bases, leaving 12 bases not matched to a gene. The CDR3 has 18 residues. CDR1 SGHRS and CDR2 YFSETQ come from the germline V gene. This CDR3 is CASSLALVAGGPGNEQFF. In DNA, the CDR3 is TGCGCCAGCAGCTTGGCCCTGGTAGCGGGAGGGCCAGGTAATGAGCAGTTCTTC.

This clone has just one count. CDR3 protein: CASSRLAGVSYEQYF. CDR3 DNA: TGTGCCAGCAGCCGTCTAGCGGGAGTTTCGTACGAGCAGTACTTC. V is TRBV28 and J is TRBJ2-7; 10 nucleotides agree with TRBD2. Germline trimming cut 6 bases from V and 4 bases from J; bases unmatched to any gene: 9. Looked up from germline, CDR1 is MDHEN and CDR2 is SYDVKM. The CDR3 has 15 amino acids.

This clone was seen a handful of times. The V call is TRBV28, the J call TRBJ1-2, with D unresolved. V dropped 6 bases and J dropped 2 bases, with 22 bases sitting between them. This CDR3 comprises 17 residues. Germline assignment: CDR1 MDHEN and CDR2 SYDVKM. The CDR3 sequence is CASRITPAGDPNYGYTF. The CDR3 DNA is TGTGCCAGCAGAATCACCCCAGCCGGGGATCCGAACTATGGCTACACCTTC.

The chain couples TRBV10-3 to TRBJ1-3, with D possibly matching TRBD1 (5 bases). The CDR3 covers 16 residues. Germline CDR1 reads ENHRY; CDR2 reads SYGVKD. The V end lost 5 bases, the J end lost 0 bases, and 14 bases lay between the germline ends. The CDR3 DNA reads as TGTGCCATCAGTCCTAGTGGGGCTTTCTCTGGAAACACCATATATTTT. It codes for CAISPSGAFSGNTIYF.

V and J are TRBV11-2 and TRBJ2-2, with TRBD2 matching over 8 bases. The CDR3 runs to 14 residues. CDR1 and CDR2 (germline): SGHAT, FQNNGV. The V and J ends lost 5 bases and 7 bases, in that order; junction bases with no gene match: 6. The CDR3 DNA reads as TGTGCCAGCAGCATAAGGACTAGCAACGGGGAGCTGTTTTTT. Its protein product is CASSIRTSNGELFF.

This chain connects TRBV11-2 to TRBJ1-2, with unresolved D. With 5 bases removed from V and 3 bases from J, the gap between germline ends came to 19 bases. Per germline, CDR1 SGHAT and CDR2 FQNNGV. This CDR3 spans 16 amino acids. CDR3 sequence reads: CASSPFGKPRDYGYTF. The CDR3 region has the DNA TGTGCCAGCAGCCCTTTTGGTAAACCTCGGGACTATGGCTACACCTTC. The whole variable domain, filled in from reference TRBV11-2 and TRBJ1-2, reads EAGVAQSPRYKIIEKRQSVAFWCNPISGHATLYWYQQILGQGPKLLIQFQNNGVVDDSQLPKDRFSAERLKGVDSTLKIQPAKLEDSAVYLCASSPFGKPRDYGYTFGSGTRLTVV.

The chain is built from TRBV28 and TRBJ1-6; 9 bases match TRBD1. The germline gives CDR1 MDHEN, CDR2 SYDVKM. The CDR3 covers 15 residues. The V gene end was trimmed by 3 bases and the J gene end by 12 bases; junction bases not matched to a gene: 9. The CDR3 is CASSLGQGYRGPLHF. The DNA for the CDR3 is TGTGCCAGCAGTTTGGGACAGGGCTATCGGGGACCCCTCCACTTT.

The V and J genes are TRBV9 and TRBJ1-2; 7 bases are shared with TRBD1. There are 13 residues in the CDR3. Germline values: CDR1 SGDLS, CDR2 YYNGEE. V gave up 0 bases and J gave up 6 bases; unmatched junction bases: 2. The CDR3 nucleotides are TGTGCCAGCAGCGTAGGCAGGGGGGATGGCTACACCTTC. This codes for CASSVGRGDGYTF.

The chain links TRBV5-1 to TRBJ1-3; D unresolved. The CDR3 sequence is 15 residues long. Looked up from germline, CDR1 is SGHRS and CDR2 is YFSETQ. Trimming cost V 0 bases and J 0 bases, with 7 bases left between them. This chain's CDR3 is CASSLDGSSGNTIYF. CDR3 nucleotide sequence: TGCGCCAGCAGCTTGGATGGCAGCTCTGGAAACACCATATATTTT.

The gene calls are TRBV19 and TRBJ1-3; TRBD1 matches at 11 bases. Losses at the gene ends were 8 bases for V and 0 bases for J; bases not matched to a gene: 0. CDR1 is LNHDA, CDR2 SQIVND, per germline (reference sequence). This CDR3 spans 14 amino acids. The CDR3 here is CASGTGGSGNTIYF. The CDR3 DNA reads TGTGCCAGTGGGACAGGGGGCTCTGGAAACACCATATATTTT.

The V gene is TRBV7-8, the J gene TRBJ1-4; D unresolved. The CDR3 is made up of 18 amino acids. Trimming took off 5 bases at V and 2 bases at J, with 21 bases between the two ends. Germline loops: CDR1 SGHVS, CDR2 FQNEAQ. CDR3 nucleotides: TGTGCCAGCAGCCCTACCCCCCACCTCCCTCGGACTAATGAAAAACTGTTTTTT. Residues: CASSPTPHLPRTNEKLFF. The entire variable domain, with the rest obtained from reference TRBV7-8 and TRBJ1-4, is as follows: GAGVSQSPRYKVAKRGQDVALRCDPISGHVSLFWYQQALGQGPEFLTYFQNEAQLDKSGLPSDRFFAERPEGSVSTLKIQRTQQEDSAVYLCASSPTPHLPRTNEKLFFGSGTQLSVL.

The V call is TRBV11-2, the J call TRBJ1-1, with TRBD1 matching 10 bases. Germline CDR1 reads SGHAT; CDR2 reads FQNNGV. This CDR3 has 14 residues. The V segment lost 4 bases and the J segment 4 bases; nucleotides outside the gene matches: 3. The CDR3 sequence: CASSSTGGFTEAFF. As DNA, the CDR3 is TGTGCCAGCAGCTCGACAGGGGGCTTCACTGAAGCTTTCTTT.

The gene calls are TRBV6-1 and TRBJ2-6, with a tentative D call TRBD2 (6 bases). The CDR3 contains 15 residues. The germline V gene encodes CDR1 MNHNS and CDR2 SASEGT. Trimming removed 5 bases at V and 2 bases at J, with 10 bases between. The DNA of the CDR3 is TGTGCCAGCAGTAAGTGGGGGGCTGGGGCCAACGTCCTGACTTTC. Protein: CASSKWGAGANVLTF.

The DNA of the CDR3 is TGTGCCAGCAGCTTCCTCCCCAGGGGATCGGGCTATGGCTACACCTTC. Its protein product is CASSFLPRGSGYGYTF. The rearrangement uses TRBV7-8 and TRBJ1-2, with TRBD1 as a possible D gene (6 bases). Germline lookup yields CDR1 SGHVS and CDR2 FQNEAQ. The CDR3 consists of 16 residues. The V gene lost 3 bases and the J gene lost 4 bases, with 18 bases spanning the gap.

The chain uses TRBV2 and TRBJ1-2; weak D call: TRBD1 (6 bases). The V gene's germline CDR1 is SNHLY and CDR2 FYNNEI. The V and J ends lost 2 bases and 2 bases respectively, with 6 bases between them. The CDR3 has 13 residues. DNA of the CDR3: TGTGCCAGCAGTGAACAGGGGAACTATGGCTACACCTTC. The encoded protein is CASSEQGNYGYTF.

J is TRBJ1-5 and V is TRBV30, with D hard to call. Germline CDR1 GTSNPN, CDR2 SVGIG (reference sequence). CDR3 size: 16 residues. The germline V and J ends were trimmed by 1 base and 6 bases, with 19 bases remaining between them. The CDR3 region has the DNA TGTGCCTGGAGTGAAGTTCCGGGAATGAAGGGTCAGCCCCAGCATTTT. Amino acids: CAWSEVPGMKGQPQHF.

Written as DNA, the CDR3 is TGTGCCAGCACCCAGGGTACCAGCCTACCCGATACGCAGTATTTT. Protein: CASTQGTSLPDTQYF. The chain employs TRBV2 and TRBJ2-3; maybe TRBD1 (5 bases). From germline, CDR1 is SNHLY and CDR2 FYNNEI. The V end was cut by 7 bases, the J end by 6 bases, with 20 bases between. The CDR3 covers 15 residues.

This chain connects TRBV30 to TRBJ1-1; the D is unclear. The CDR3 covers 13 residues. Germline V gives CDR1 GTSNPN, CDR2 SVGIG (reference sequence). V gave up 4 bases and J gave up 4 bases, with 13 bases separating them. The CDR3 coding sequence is TGTGCCTGGACTTCCCTGATCAGCACTGAAGCTTTCTTT. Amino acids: CAWTSLISTEAFF.